Listed here are 28 T cell receptor beta chains from one sample, sequenced in a study of blood T cell repertoires in COVID-19. The method was immunoSEQ multiplex PCR; TCRdb's version includes in-frame clones alone and lacks a portion of them. The sample contains around 60,000 clones, approximately 84% of which appear only once. Source material: peripheral blood. The receptor set was obtained from a man aged 60 to 75 with COVID-19, enrolled during active disease.

The chain recombines TRBV29-1 with TRBJ2-6; 7 bases align to TRBD1. Germline V lookup: CDR1 SQVTM, CDR2 ANQGSEA. The J segment lost 2 bases and the V segment lost 5 bases, leaving 6 bases of the junction unmatched. The CDR3 totals 15 residues. This CDR3 reads CSVTGVHPGANVLTF. Written as DNA, the CDR3 is TGCAGCGTTACAGGGGTACACCCTGGGGCCAACGTCCTGACTTTC.

The chain carries TRBV19 and TRBJ2-3, with TRBD2 matching 7 bases. V trimming: 5 bases; J trimming: 5 bases; junction bases outside the gene matches: 4. From germline, CDR1 is LNHDA and CDR2 SQIVND (reference sequence). The CDR3 runs 13 residues. The CDR3 DNA reads TGTGCCAGTAGTGAATGGGGGGGAGATACGCAGTATTTT. Translating gives CASSEWGGDTQYF.

V and J are TRBV18 and TRBJ1-1; TRBD1 agrees at 7 bases. Per the germline V gene, CDR1 is KGHSH and CDR2 is LQKENI. The CDR3 is made up of 14 amino acids. Germline trimming cut 3 bases from V and 2 bases from J; bases unmatched to any gene: 3. CDR3 amino acids: CASSPGQINTEAFF. In DNA, the CDR3 is TGTGCCAGCTCACCGGGACAGATAAACACTGAAGCTTTCTTT.

This chain connects TRBV6-6 to TRBJ1-2; 8 positions match TRBD1. Germline lookup yields CDR1 MNHNY and CDR2 SVGAGI (reference sequence). The junction had 7 bases not matched to a gene; V was cut back by 0 bases and J by 4 bases. The CDR3 runs 16 residues. The CDR3 loop is CASSYSAGQGLYGYTF. CDR3 DNA sequence: TGTGCCAGCAGTTACTCGGCCGGACAGGGCCTCTATGGCTACACCTTC.

As concerns this clone: The junction departs from germline at one end; a sequencing error may be responsible. This chain links TRBV7-9 with TRBJ2-3; D possibly corresponds to TRBD2 (5 bases). In germline, CDR1 is SEHNR, CDR2 FQNEAQ (reference sequence). The CDR3 has 14 amino acids. CDR3 nucleotides: TGTGCCAGCAGCTTAGTCGCTAGCAGAGATACGCAGTATTTT. Its protein product is CASSLVASRDTQYF.

This clone was observed a few times. The chain links TRBV11-2 to TRBJ2-7; D is unclear. The V gene lost 4 bases and the J gene lost 6 bases, with 7 bases spanning the gap. From germline, CDR1 is SGHAT and CDR2 FQNNGV. The CDR3 consists of 11 residues. The CDR3 DNA reads TGTGCCAGCAGCTCCTTATCCGAGCAGTACTTC. As protein: CASSSLSEQYF.

The genes are TRBV5-1 and TRBJ2-5; 7 bases match TRBD2. The CDR3 totals 12 residues. The germline V gene encodes CDR1 SGHRS and CDR2 YFSETQ. V dropped 4 bases and J dropped 7; count of bases not matched to a gene: 4. The CDR3 loop is CASSPTGGTQYF. For the CDR3, the DNA is TGCGCCAGCAGCCCGACGGGGGGGACCCAGTACTTC.

The rearrangement links TRBV5-1 to TRBJ2-3; 12 bases line up with TRBD2. J lost 1 base, V lost 4 bases, and 1 base had no gene match. Per germline, CDR1 SGHRS and CDR2 YFSETQ. The CDR3 is made up of 15 amino acids. The CDR3 region is CASSLAGGRTDTQYF. The CDR3 DNA follows: TGCGCCAGCAGCCTAGCGGGAGGGCGCACAGATACGCAGTATTTT. The variable domain in full, with the rest retrieved from reference TRBV5-1 and TRBJ2-3, is KAGVTQTPRYLIKTRGQQVTLSCSPISGHRSVSWYQQTPGQGLQFLFEYFSETQRNKGNFPGRFSGRQFSNSRSEMNVSTLELGDSALYLCASSLAGGRTDTQYFGPGTRLTVL.

This chain uses TRBV12-2 with TRBJ1-2; the table calls TRBD1, which could not be checked here. TRBV12-2 is deemed a pseudogene. This CDR3 is built from 17 residues. The CDR3 DNA is TGTGCAAGTCGCTTAGCGGGGACAGGCATCCTCTGCTATGGCTACACCTTC. Translating gives CASRLAGTGILCYGYTF.

The chain uses TRBV9 and TRBJ1-2, with 7 positions matching TRBD1. Germline assignment: CDR1 SGDLS and CDR2 YYNGEE. With V trimmed by 3 bases and J by 4 bases, 6 bases remained unmatched. The CDR3 covers 14 residues. The chain's CDR3 is CASSDLGQSYGYTF. The CDR3 region has the DNA TGTGCCAGCAGCGACTTGGGACAGAGCTATGGCTACACCTTC. The full variable domain, with the rest looked up from reference TRBV9 and TRBJ1-2, is DSGVTQTPKHLITATGQRVTLRCSPRSGDLSVYWYQQSLDQGLQFLIQYYNGEERAKGNILERFSAQQFPDLHSELNLSSLELGDSALYFCASSDLGQSYGYTFGSGTRLTVV.

The chain couples TRBV4-1 to TRBJ1-6, with D possibly TRBD1 on 5 matching bases. Germline V gene sequence: CDR1 MGHRA, CDR2 YSYEKL. Between the trimmed V and J ends, which lost 1 base and 1 base, there was a span of 20 bases. The CDR3 covers 20 residues. The CDR3 nucleotides are TGCGCCAGCAGCCAAGGCCAGGGCTCAAGTATGTGGTCCTATAATTCACCCCTCCACTTT. Translation gives CASSQGQGSSMWSYNSPLHF.

The chain has TRBV30 and TRBJ1-4, with TRBD1 matching 7 bases. Germline-derived CDR1 and CDR2 are GTSNPN and SVGIG (reference sequence). V lost 0 bases and J lost 7; bases outside the gene matches: 2. The CDR3 length is 13 residues. The CDR3 nucleotides read TGTGCCTGGAGTGTAGGGACAGCTGAAAAACTGTTTTTT. As protein: CAWSVGTAEKLFF.

The chain is built from TRBV27 and TRBJ2-1; weak D call: TRBD1 (7 bases). CDR1 and CDR2 from the germline V gene are MNHEY and SMNVEV (reference sequence). The V and J ends lost 2 bases and 7 bases respectively, with 15 bases between them. This CDR3 is built from 15 residues. CDR3 sequence (DNA): TGTGCCAGCAGTTTAGGTACAGGGGCGGGAAATGAGCAGTTCTTC. Protein: CASSLGTGAGNEQFF.

This chain connects TRBV24-1 to TRBJ2-5, with 10 bases aligning to TRBD2. CDR3 length: 17 residues. V lost 4 bases and J lost 5; bases outside the gene matches: 12. In germline, CDR1 is KGHDR, CDR2 SFDVKD. The CDR3, as DNA: TGTGCCACCAGTGAGGTGTCTAGCGGGGGAATGGGGGAGACCCAGTACTTC. This sequence encodes CATSEVSSGGMGETQYF.

The V gene is TRBV4-1, the J gene TRBJ2-5; 7 bases align to TRBD1. Trimming removed 1 base from V and 4 bases from J; junction bases left unmatched: 3. CDR3 size: 14 residues. Germline lookup yields CDR1 MGHRA and CDR2 YSYEKL. The CDR3 nucleotides are TGCGCCAGCAGCCAAGGGACAGGTGGAGAGACCCAGTACTTC. Its translation is CASSQGTGGETQYF.

This sequence joins TRBV28 and TRBJ1-4; 7 bases are a match to TRBD1. The CDR3 consists of 14 residues. With 6 bases clipped from V and 4 bases from J, the junction kept 5 bases outside the gene matches. Per the germline V gene, CDR1 is MDHEN and CDR2 is SYDVKM. This CDR3 reads CASRLGQFNEKLFF. The CDR3 DNA reads TGTGCCAGCAGACTGGGACAGTTTAATGAAAAACTGTTTTTT.

This clone was found a few times. The rearrangement joins TRBV6-5 to TRBJ1-1; D call uncertain. Trimming took 6 bases from V and 10 from J, leaving 18 bases between them. The CDR3 has 13 residues. CDR1 is MNHEY and CDR2 is SVGAGI in the germline V gene. DNA of the CDR3: TGTGCCAGCAGACGCGGATCGCGGGGTCGAGCTTTCTTT. It specifies CASRRGSRGRAFF.

The rearrangement links TRBV24-1 to TRBJ1-2; 9 bases line up with TRBD1. This CDR3 is 14 amino acids long. The junction had 6 bases not matched to a gene; V was cut back by 4 bases and J by 7 bases. The germline V gene has CDR1 KGHDR and CDR2 SFDVKD. The CDR3 here is CATSDQGQGFGYTF. CDR3 nucleotides: TGTGCCACCAGTGACCAGGGACAGGGATTTGGCTACACCTTC.

The chain links TRBV3-1 (or the pseudogene TRBV3-2) to TRBJ2-3, with a tentative D call TRBD2 (7 bases). The CDR3 contains 17 residues. Germline V lookup: CDR1 LGHDT, CDR2 YNNKEL (reference sequence). Trimming took off 1 base at V and 2 bases at J, with 16 bases between the two ends. CDR3 residues: CASSQGWGGRLTDTQYF. For the CDR3, the DNA is TGTGCCAGCAGCCAAGGATGGGGGGGCAGACTCACAGATACGCAGTATTTT.

This chain connects TRBV3-1 (or the pseudogene TRBV3-2) to TRBJ1-6; D is unresolved. Per the germline V gene, CDR1 is LGHDT and CDR2 is YNNKEL (reference sequence). The CDR3 length is 12 residues. V was cut by 1 base and J by 8 bases, with 3 bases left in between. CDR3 region: CASSQVDSPLHF. The CDR3 nucleotides are TGTGCCAGCAGCCAAGTCGATTCACCCCTCCACTTT.

This chain uses TRBV29-1 with TRBJ1-2; D ambiguous. The CDR3 covers 14 residues. Germline loops: CDR1 SQVTM, CDR2 ANQGSEA. The V end lost 7 bases, the J end lost 3 bases, and 18 bases lay between the germline ends. CDR3 residues: CSANQDSLHYGYTF. The CDR3 region has the DNA TGCAGCGCAAACCAGGACTCCCTTCACTATGGCTACACCTTC.

The chain is built from TRBV24-1 and TRBJ1-2, with D tentatively TRBD1 (5 bases). Germline V gene lookup returns CDR1 KGHDR and CDR2 SFDVKD. Trimming shortened V by 2 bases and J by 7 bases, and 13 bases separated the two germline ends. The length of the CDR3 is 14 residues. CDR3 coding DNA: TGTGCCACCAGTGATTCGTGGCTGGGGGGTGGCTACACCTTC. This sequence encodes CATSDSWLGGGYTF.

V usage is TRBV6-5 and J usage is TRBJ2-7, with D possibly being TRBD2 (5 bases). Per germline, CDR1 MNHEY and CDR2 SVGAGI. Deletions cut 0 bases from V and 2 bases from J, with 11 bases between. The CDR3 extends over 15 amino acids. CDR3 residues: CASSYSLDSAYEQYF. In DNA, the CDR3 is TGTGCCAGCAGTTACTCTTTGGACTCCGCCTACGAGCAGTACTTC.

V usage is TRBV10-1 and J usage is TRBJ2-3, with D possibly being TRBD2 (6 bases). Germline CDR1 WNHNN, CDR2 SYGVQD (reference sequence). The CDR3 length is 12 residues. Between the trimmed V and J ends, which lost 8 bases and 9 bases, there was a span of 15 bases. The chain's CDR3 is CASSAGSGTQYF. CDR3 nucleotides: TGCGCCAGCTCCGCGGGAAGCGGAACGCAGTATTTT.

This rearrangement joins TRBV5-1 to TRBJ1-4; 7 positions agree with TRBD1. The J segment lost 10 bases and the V segment lost 0 bases, leaving 6 bases of the junction unmatched. The CDR3 contains 14 residues. The germline V gene has CDR1 SGHRS and CDR2 YFSETQ. The CDR3 loop reads CASSLGEQGGKLFF. The CDR3, as DNA: TGCGCCAGCAGCTTGGGGGAGCAGGGGGGAAAACTGTTTTTT.

In its sample, this clone was seen a few times. The gene calls are TRBV6-5 and TRBJ1-2; possible D gene TRBD1, 5 bases. Germline V gene sequence: CDR1 MNHEY, CDR2 SVGAGI. V lost 6 bases and J lost 2, with 10 bases in between. The CDR3 is 13 residues long. In DNA, the CDR3 is TGTGCCAGCAGACTACAGGAGAACTATGGCTACACCTTC. Translating it yields CASRLQENYGYTF.

This sequence joins TRBV7-9 and TRBJ2-3, with D possibly being TRBD2 (7 bases). The CDR3 length is 16 residues. The V gene's germline CDR1 is SEHNR and CDR2 FQNEAQ (reference sequence). Between the trimmed V and J ends, which lost 1 base and 2 bases, there was a span of 13 bases. For the CDR3, the DNA is TGTGCCAGCAGCTTAGAGAGGGGGGGAGACACAGATACGCAGTATTTT. It encodes CASSLERGGDTDTQYF.

V gene TRBV7-3 combines with J gene TRBJ2-2; possibly TRBD2 for D (5 bases). CDR3 length: 15 residues. From germline, CDR1 is SGHTA and CDR2 FQGTGA. Between the trimmed V and J ends, which lost 1 base and 2 bases, there was a span of 8 bases. This CDR3 reads CASSLISGNTGELFF. In DNA, the CDR3 is TGTGCCAGCAGCTTAATCTCGGGAAACACCGGGGAGCTGTTTTTT. The whole variable domain, filled in from reference TRBV7-3 and TRBJ2-2, reads GAGVSQTPSNKVTEKGKYVELRCDPISGHTALYWYRQSLGQGPEFLIYFQGTGAADDSGLPNDRFFAVRPEGSVSTLKIQRTERGDSAVYLCASSLISGNTGELFFGEGSRLTVL.